The entry below gives a single TCR beta chain sequence along with its context. This entry comes from a study of T cell changes during pregnancy in multiple sclerosis. V lost 6 bases to trimming and J lost 7 bases; unmatched junction nucleotides: 8. This CDR3 has 13 residues. Germline V gives CDR1 LNHDA, CDR2 SQIVND (reference sequence). The table came from immunoSEQ multiplex PCR; TCRdb's copy has only in-frame clones and leaves some out. The repertoire consists of about 24,000 clones, with approximately 86% occurring once and the leading ten covering under 1.1%. The material sequenced was CD4+ T cells from peripheral blood mononuclear cells, taken in the second trimester of pregnancy. This sequence was found in a female donor in good health, enrolled as a control in a pregnancy study. The rearrangement links TRBV19 to TRBJ2-7, with 8 bases identical to TRBD1. CDR3 in DNA: TGTGCCAGTAGCACCCAGGGGGCGCGTGAGCAGTACTTC. Protein product: CASSTQGAREQYF.